This entry features one T cell receptor beta chain sequence. What it binds is not known. The data derive from a study of immune cell composition in non-small cell lung cancer. Germline loops: CDR1 SEHNR, CDR2 FQNEAQ (reference sequence). Germline trimming cut 5 bases from V and 5 bases from J; bases unmatched to any gene: 10. The CDR3 spans 15 residues. Normal lung was taken at the farthest possible site, at least 3 cm from tumour. Genomic DNA came from frozen unsorted single-cell suspensions. Sequencing was performed with immunoSEQ multiplex PCR; in TCRdb, only in-frame clones are kept and a portion is missing. The sample records roughly 3,000 clones, roughly 76% being singletons. Notes on the study in general: It was not proven that tumour-reactive clones equal dominant tumour-associated clones.

This sample also appeared in a second study, on CD4 T cells in lung cancer. That work adds: Before blood donation, patients had received platinum chemotherapy among other treatments.

This sequence originates from a human donor with non-small cell lung cancer. The chain recombines TRBV7-9 with TRBJ2-5; 8 bases are a match to TRBD2. Input material: non-adjacent lung tissue. Here the CDR3 reads CASSPTPTSAETQYF. In DNA form, the CDR3 reads TGTGCCAGCAGCCCAACCCCGACTAGCGCTGAGACCCAGTACTTC. The variable domain in full, completed from reference TRBV7-9 and TRBJ2-5, reads DTGVSQNPRHKITKRGQNVTFRCDPISEHNRLYWYRQTLGQGPEFLTYFQNEAQLEKSRLLSDRFSAERPKGSFSTLEIQRTEQGDSAMYLCASSPTPTSAETQYFGPGTRLLVL.